This section outlines one T cell receptor (beta chain) sequence together with its context. Its target is unknown. The treatment is: approximately nine-day PBMC culture with coronavirus spike peptide pools or control peptides (ViraFEST assay). One should note that the unexposed donor's CD4+ T cells were collected before the COVID-19 pandemic (2011-2018). After removal of 7 bases from V and 8 bases from J, the junction contained 11 bases not matched to a gene. The length of the CDR3 is 15 residues. The V gene's germline CDR1 is MNHNS and CDR2 SASEGT. These data come from a study of vaccination and CD4 T cells after COVID-19. In the study overall: The cells in question were stimulated using overlapping spike peptides derived from SARS-CoV-2, HCoV-NL63, HCoV-OC43 and HCoV-229E.

Study results and limitations: Reactive clone data from convalescent patients indicated a median of roughly 86% appearing only post-vaccination.

Sequencing of the DNA from cultured CD4+ T cells was carried out with the Oncomine TCR Beta short-read assay. TCRdb ran MiXCR on the PCR reads and lists one entry per CDR3 protein. Among 6,500 to 9,000 distinct CDR3 sequences listed, roughly 52% were seen once. This chain joins TRBV6-1 and TRBJ2-2, with 9 nucleotides matching TRBD1. Sequenced: CD4+ T cells from blood, cultured in vitro. This receptor was taken from a human donor in good health. The CDR3 bases are TGTGCCAGCATCGAAGGGGGACAGGGCTCGGGGGAGCTGTTTTTT. Its protein is CASIEGGQGSGELFF.